The clone carrying this T cell receptor (beta chain) has just a few counts. Its antigen is as yet unknown. These data originate in a study of early T cells in non-severe SARS-CoV-2 infection. CDR1 and CDR2 (germline): SGHRS, YFSETQ. Germline trimming cut 4 bases from V and 2 bases from J; bases unmatched to any gene: 5. There are 14 residues in the CDR3. The study's findings and limits: Anti-spike CD8 specificities were favored by VDJdb matching, whose results missed private and CD4 specificities.

Attachment of unique molecular identifiers was made to individual cDNA molecules. MiXCR, run by TCRdb on the 5' RACE reads, gives a single entry per CDR3 protein. Among 83,000 or so distinct CDR3 sequences listed, less than 11% were seen once. This sequence originates from an adult who was a healthcare worker with PCR-confirmed SARS-CoV-2 infection or an uninfected control (not recorded which). The chain combines TRBV5-1 with TRBJ2-5; 7 nucleotides align to TRBD1. This specimen consisted of whole blood, obtained at baseline. The chain's CDR3 is CASSPGTVQETQYF. CDR3 coding DNA: TGCGCCAGCAGCCCCGGGACAGTTCAAGAGACCCAGTACTTC.